The 14 T cell receptor beta chains presented below share a single source sample, sequenced in a study of T cell responses to AZD1222 COVID-19 vaccine (dated by TCRdb to the early 2020s). The time point label corresponds to: baseline before first vaccination. Library method: the immunoSEQ multiplex PCR assay. TCRdb took over this immuneACCESS table, retaining in-frame rearrangements with V and J assigned. Such tables are incomplete; in checked studies, under half of the missing clones stem from an unresolved V gene, and the remainder is unexplained. Counted in this sample were 50,000 to 60,000 clones; around 90% of them appeared once. The top ten clonotypes cover around 15% of the sample. The starting material was peripheral blood, obtained on day 0 of AZD1222 vaccination. These receptors all stem from an adult in good health.

This sequence joins TRBV5-1 and TRBJ2-5; D may match TRBD1 or TRBD2 (5 bases each). CDR3 size: 15 residues. Germline V gives CDR1 SGHRS, CDR2 YFSETQ. V was pared by 6 bases and J by 5 bases, with 20 bases between. The CDR3 nucleotides read TGCGCCAGCAACCGGGGCTCGCAGTTGAGGGAGACCCAGTACTTC. This encodes CASNRGSQLRETQYF.

This chain uses TRBV27 with TRBJ1-6, with unresolved D. The ends were cut back, 5 bases at V and 7 bases at J, with 15 bases in the middle. This CDR3 is built from 15 residues. CDR1 is MNHEY, CDR2 SMNVEV, per germline (reference sequence). The CDR3 sequence: CASSGLIKGNSPLHF. The CDR3 DNA reads as TGTGCCAGCAGTGGGTTGATCAAGGGCAATTCACCCCTCCACTTT.

This chain links TRBV2 with TRBJ1-5; no reliable D call. There are 13 residues in the CDR3. Germline assignment: CDR1 SNHLY and CDR2 FYNNEI. Trimming pared 5 bases from V and 4 bases from J, leaving 9 bases between. CDR3 nucleotides: TGTGCCAGCAGTCCACAGCCAAATCAGCCCCAGCATTTT. Translating gives CASSPQPNQPQHF.

CDR3 nucleotide sequence: TGTGCCAGCAGTCAACAGGGGAACACTGAAGCTTTCTTT. This codes for CASSQQGNTEAFF. This chain uses TRBV6-5 with TRBJ1-1, with D perhaps matching TRBD1 (6 bases). The CDR3 loop spans 13 amino acids. The germline V gene encodes CDR1 MNHEY and CDR2 SVGAGI. The V and J ends lost 5 bases and 1 base respectively, with 8 bases between them.

This chain joins TRBV19 and TRBJ1-1; 7 bases map to TRBD1. The CDR3 has 14 amino acids. Looked up from germline, CDR1 is LNHDA and CDR2 is SQIVND (reference sequence). Unmatched junction bases numbered 7, after V lost 6 bases and J lost 3 bases. The CDR3 protein is CASSAYRGDTEAFF. The CDR3 nucleotides read TGTGCCAGTAGCGCTTACAGGGGTGACACTGAAGCTTTCTTT.

This chain connects TRBV6-5 to TRBJ1-2, with D possibly being TRBD1 (5 bases). V was clipped by 7 bases and J by 2 bases, with 14 bases between them. The CDR3 runs to 14 residues. Germline V CDR1 and CDR2: MNHEY, SVGAGI. CDR3 sequence: CASKKGAQNYGYTF. Written as DNA, the CDR3 is TGTGCCAGCAAAAAAGGGGCTCAGAACTATGGCTACACCTTC.

Here the CDR3 reads CASSPGTGSGYTF. DNA for the CDR3: TGTGCCAGCTCACCCGGGACAGGGTCCGGCTACACCTTC. This rearrangement joins TRBV18 to TRBJ1-2; 9 bases are shared with TRBD1. Germline trimming cut 3 bases from V and 8 bases from J; bases unmatched to any gene: 4. The germline V gene encodes CDR1 KGHSH and CDR2 LQKENI. The CDR3 runs to 13 residues.

This clone was seen a few times. This rearrangement joins TRBV4-1 to TRBJ2-1; D may match TRBD1 or TRBD2 (6 bases each). The V gene lost 4 bases and the J gene lost 8 bases, with 18 bases spanning the gap. The CDR3 contains 15 residues. From germline, CDR1 is MGHRA and CDR2 YSYEKL. The CDR3 here is CASSLAEEGVYEQFF. CDR3 nucleotide sequence: TGCGCCAGCAGCCTAGCGGAGGAGGGGGTGTATGAGCAGTTCTTC.

This clone was seen a handful of times. A junction boundary mismatches the germline segment, possibly from a read error. The rearrangement links TRBV11-3 to TRBJ2-7; 9 nucleotides line up with TRBD2. Germline CDR1 and CDR2: SGHNT and YENEEA. This CDR3 spans 13 amino acids. CDR3 nucleotide sequence: TGTGCCAGCAGTTTAGCGGGAGATCGGGAGCAGTACTTC. Protein product: CASSLAGDREQYF. Complete variable domain (other parts from reference TRBV11-3 and TRBJ2-7): EAGVVQSPRYKIIEKKQPVAFWCNPISGHNTLYWYLQNLGQGPELLIRYENEEAVDDSQLPKDRFSAERLKGVDSTLKIQPAELGDSAVYLCASSLAGDREQYFGPGTRLTVT.

J is TRBJ2-7 and V is TRBV27, with TRBD1 matching 11 bases. This CDR3 spans 17 amino acids. With V trimmed by 6 bases and J by 4 bases, 14 bases remained unmatched. Germline CDR1 is MNHEY and CDR2 is SMNVEV (reference sequence). The CDR3 bases are TGTGCCAGCAGCCTTGCCTTCAGGACAGGGGGCAGGTACGAGCAGTACTTC. Translated, it gives CASSLAFRTGGRYEQYF.

This rearrangement joins TRBV18 to TRBJ1-1; the D gene is possibly TRBD1 (5 bases). Germline assignment: CDR1 KGHSH and CDR2 LQKENI. The V and J ends lost 5 bases and 1 base respectively, with 14 bases between them. The CDR3 extends over 15 amino acids. CDR3 sequence (DNA): TGTGCCAGCTCATCGGCTGGGGCCGAGAACACTGAAGCTTTCTTT. It codes for CASSSAGAENTEAFF.

This chain joins TRBV7-9 and TRBJ2-1, with a tentative D call TRBD1 (6 bases). Per the germline V gene, CDR1 is SEHNR and CDR2 is FQNEAQ (reference sequence). The CDR3 runs to 16 residues. Trimming pared 1 base from V and 2 bases from J, leaving 12 bases between. The chain's CDR3 is CASSLGLAGAYNEQFF. The CDR3 nucleotides are TGTGCCAGCAGCTTAGGTTTGGCAGGGGCCTACAATGAGCAGTTCTTC.

In this sample, this clone turned up once. The V call is TRBV20-1, the J call TRBJ2-5, with TRBD2 as a possible D gene (6 bases). V was pared by 3 bases and J by 5 bases, with 19 bases between. The CDR3 totals 15 residues. Germline V lookup: CDR1 DFQATT, CDR2 SNEGSKA (reference sequence). The CDR3 DNA sequence: TGCAGTGCTAGTAGACGGAGGGCGCCCCGGGAGACCCAGTACTTC. Its translation is CSASRRRAPRETQYF.

V gene TRBV14 combines with J gene TRBJ2-7; no firm D call. This CDR3 spans 12 amino acids. In germline, CDR1 is SGHDN, CDR2 FVKESK. The germline V and J ends were trimmed by 4 bases and 5 bases, with 9 bases remaining between them. The CDR3 DNA is TGTGCCAGCAGCCCCCGTTACCACGAGCAGTACTTC. Residues: CASSPRYHEQYF.